This T cell receptor beta chain originates from a study of cytomegalovirus exposure and HLA in healthy donors (dated by TCRdb to 2016 to 2017). Concerning the study at large: According to an earlier analysis of 550 to 700 of the donors, 200 million or so T cells yielded approximately 120 million unique TCR beta sequences and more than 250 Gb of sequence data. Every repertoire in the discovery cohort had been generated on one and the same sequencing platform. Four or five DR-DQ haplotypes were handled as single units for association and clustering, since linkage in the cohort was strong. Typing coverage differed by locus: A, B, C, DRB1 and DQB1 were typed in roughly 620-630 donors, DQA1 in roughly 500, DPA1 in around 610, and DPB1 in 400 to 490. Among roughly 400 genotyped donors of the cohort, an average of around 250,000 unique TCR beta nucleotide sequences was sequenced per donor, of which approximately 18% were non-productive. HLA typing included class I and class II loci at four-digit resolution. To study patterns of TCR occurrence, a later analysis re-analyzed previously published TCR beta repertoires from 666 donors and added high-resolution HLA genotyping. An early release that covered some 640 HLA-typed donors contained approximately 320 gigabases of sequencing data and roughly 84 million unique TCR sequences. A later genetic analysis took genome-wide SNP genotypes for 398 of the 666 donors and used that subset as a discovery cohort. The genetic ancestry cluster associated with self-reported Caucasian donors included 65% to 90% of the 398 genotyped donors. High-throughput TCR immunosequencing, statistical association of individual TCRs with disease status, and machine learning were combined to predict cytomegalovirus infection status. Besides the first cohort of 550 to 750 subjects, a separate validation cohort made up of about 120 different subjects was used. Using immunosequencing, the study profiled T cell repertoires from fewer than 700 subjects and related those repertoires to cytomegalovirus serostatus. The study aimed to test whether cataloging public T cell receptors could reveal signatures of past pathogen exposure. In the later analysis, no new phenotypic data were used to find candidate immune exposures; instead, reliance was placed on TCR beta sequences and their occurrence across donors. In an earlier analysis of several hundred of the donors, high-throughput TCR beta sequencing was used to judge whether each TCR beta V gene segment behaved as functional or pseudogenic. Donor age, sex, ethnicity and CMV serostatus were collected together with the repertoire data.

The protocol used for the library was the immunoSEQ multiplex PCR assay. A mixture of 60 forward primers for TCR Vbeta segments and 13 reverse primers for TCR Jbeta segments was used in the multiplex PCR. Amplification of the CDR3 region of rearranged TCR beta genes was performed with a multiplex PCR assay on genomic DNA. The amplified TCR beta libraries were sequenced on the Illumina HiSeq System as 87-base-pair reads. As for the authors' bioinformatics: Across the 500 to 750 repertoires, a later analysis counted roughly 77 million unique TCR beta chains, roughly 11 million of which were shared by at least two donors. Raw reads were error-corrected and collapsed into unique sequences by a nearest-neighbor algorithm in which closely related sequences were merged to remove PCR and sequencing errors. V, D and J gene segments were assigned by aligning CDR3 sequences to IMGT reference sequences. Each retained sequence needed at least a six-nucleotide match to both a V gene segment and a J gene segment. Rearrangements were called productive when the CDR3 lacked stop codons and stayed in frame with V and J; all others were non-productive. Following IMGT convention, CDR3 was defined as the stretch from the second conserved V-encoded cysteine to the conserved J-encoded phenylalanine. The earlier analysis of 550 to 650 of the donors excluded any sequence lacking an unambiguous match to a single V gene segment. In an earlier analysis of a few hundred of the donors, a V segment was called functional when productive rearrangements were above 56.7%, and segregating when the standard deviation between donors exceeded 5%. A statistical classification framework was developed to diagnose cytomegalovirus status using the catalog of TCR beta chain sequences. In a later analysis, TCR nucleotide sequences were compared against IMGT/GENE-DB human TR gene sequences so that V and J genes could be assigned. In a later analysis, CDR3 sequences and most-parsimonious VDJ recombination scenarios were assigned using the TCRdist pipeline. In a later analysis, every TCR beta chain was defined by the combination of its CDR3 amino acid sequence and its V-gene family, and reads without a unique V-gene family were dropped. A later analysis removed 550 to 650 highly shared, low-generation-probability nucleotide sequences to deal with suspected cross-contamination and a sequencing artifact. In a later analysis, a clonal expansion index was calculated for each public chain from normalized within-repertoire ranks of inferred template counts. Generation probabilities in a later analysis came from a VDJ recombination model fitted to out-of-frame rearrangements, and those results were checked against IGoR. In a later analysis, hypergeometric tests were used to score TCR-TCR, TCR-HLA and TCR-CMV co-occurrence, with a repertoire-size bias correction applied to TCR pairs. In a later analysis, false discovery rates were estimated by permuting HLA or CMV assignments 20 times. In a later analysis, co-occurring TCRs were grouped using DBSCAN, and TCRdist sequence similarity was added for clustering within HLA-allele-positive subsets. Co-occurrence clustering excluded repertoires with fewer than 30,000 or more than 120,000 public chains, plus five with anomalous nucleotide sharing. TCRdb provides this immuneACCESS table in a form limited to in-frame rearrangements. Some clones are lacking; in checked studies, under half of them reflect an unresolved V gene, and why the rest are absent is not known. V, J and clone size are taken as reported in that table, and D and trimming were inferred from the DNA itself. The sample yields 130,000 or so clones; 61% were counted once. The ten largest clones take up over 1.5% of the sample.

Results and caveats for the whole study, not just this receptor: HLA typing was unavailable for some donors at each locus, so association tests used only the typed subset. While some public TCRs were present in many individuals, most TCR sequences turned up only very rarely across donors. An earlier analysis of approximately 500 of the donors showed that most TCR beta V segments appeared in productive rearrangements either about 87% or about 30% of the time, which broadly matched IMGT annotations. The only immune exposure information available for the cohort was CMV serostatus. A few of the identified cytomegalovirus-associated TCR beta chains were confirmed in vitro to be specific for cytomegalovirus antigens. The earlier analysis of 450 to 700 of the donors excluded 15 to 20 rarely observed V segments, including chromosome 9 orphons, because counts were too low. A later analysis found that TCR association rates varied across HLA loci, with DRB1 alleles showing the most associated TCRs and HLA-C alleles the fewest. When HLA alleles, especially DR and DQ, strongly co-occurred, attributing TCR associations to individual alleles was difficult. A cluster of highly shared sequence variants was judged likely to represent a technical artifact of the sequencing pipeline. Some IMGT-functional V segments, including TRBV6-2 and TRBV6-3, could not be distinguished by the 87-base-pair reads and were therefore excluded. According to a later genetic analysis, donors in an Asian-associated ancestry cluster had fewer N-insertions in productive TCRs than the approximately 650-donor mean. In a later analysis, HLA-associated TCR beta chains showed more clonal expansion and lower generation probabilities than non-associated chains that were equally common. V-gene and J-gene trimming of TCR beta chains was associated with a missense DCLRE1C variant in a later genetic analysis, and the association was replicated in an independent cohort. The presence/absence analyses assumed that sequencing depth was roughly uniform across donors, and that assumption may not be true. In a later analysis, several top co-occurrence clusters were reported to appear linked to parvovirus B19, influenza, CMV and Epstein-Barr virus. Correlated functional status among segregating V segments might be attributable to linkage disequilibrium, but an unknown experimental factor could not be ruled out. Only TCR beta chains were sequenced in this cohort, and the absence of alpha or paired-chain data limited detectable features. A further reported finding was that TCR beta sequences accurately predicted the HLA-A and HLA-B alleles for most subjects in the first cohort. A later analysis found that most CMV-associated TCR beta chains appeared HLA-restricted, with HLA associations seemingly driven largely by CMV exposure. The authors suggested that the approach could potentially be extended to other disease states and immunological phenotypes. Specific HLA alleles were associated with 18,000 or so TCR beta sequences at a false discovery rate of 0.05 in a later analysis. In both the original and validation cohorts, the classifier was reported to diagnose cytomegalovirus status with high specificity and sensitivity. The study listed approximately 160 TCR beta chains as associated with cytomegalovirus.

Regarding this clone: It lacks a known antigen. Base quality data are lacking; no much larger clone is found one base away.

The cohort consisted of approximately 670 healthy bone marrow donors. At the time of sampling, all cohort members were nominally healthy, though unrecorded immune exposures were likely present. The donor was CMV seronegative and was included in the group of a few hundred seronegative cohort members. A peripheral blood sample was provided by each donor, and peripheral blood mononuclear cells were used for TCR beta sequencing. The Qiagen DNeasy Blood Extraction Kit was used to extract genomic DNA from the blood cell samples. Spanning cysteine to phenylalanine, the CDR3 consists of 21 amino acids. Only the CDR3 DNA stays, 63 bases, in frame from base 1. The germline V gene gives CDR1 as SGDLS and CDR2 as YYNGEE. The germline ends are 27 bases apart after V is trimmed by 3 bases and J by 0 bases.

Material for sequencing was PBMCs. Recombination linked TRBV9 to TRBJ2-2, with a weak D call of TRBD1 (8 bases match). This clonotype was obtained from a male donor in good health and CMV-seronegative. The DNA sequence follows: TGTGCCAGCAGCGCTCACAGGGGGGGCGGGGAGCTATCCCCGAACACCGGGGAGCTGTTTTTT. It translates as CASSAHRGGGELSPNTGELFF.